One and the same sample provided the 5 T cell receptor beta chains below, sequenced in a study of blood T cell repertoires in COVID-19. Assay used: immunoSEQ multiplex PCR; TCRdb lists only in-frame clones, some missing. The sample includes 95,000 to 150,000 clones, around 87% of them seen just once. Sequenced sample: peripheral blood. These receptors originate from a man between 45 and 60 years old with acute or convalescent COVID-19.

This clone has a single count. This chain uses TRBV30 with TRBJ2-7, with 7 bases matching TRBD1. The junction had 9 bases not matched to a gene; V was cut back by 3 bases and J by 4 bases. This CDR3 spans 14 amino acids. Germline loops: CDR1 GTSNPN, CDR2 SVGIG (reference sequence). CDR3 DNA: TGTGCCTGGAGGACAGGGAACAAGCTATACGAGCAGTACTTC. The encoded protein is CAWRTGNKLYEQYF.

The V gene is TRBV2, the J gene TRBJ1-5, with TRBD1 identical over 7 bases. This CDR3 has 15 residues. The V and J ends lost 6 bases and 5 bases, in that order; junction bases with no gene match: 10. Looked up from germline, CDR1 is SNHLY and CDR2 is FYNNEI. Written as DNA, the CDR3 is TGTGCCAGCAGGATCGGGCAGGGGGAGGATCAGCCCCAGCATTTT. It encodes CASRIGQGEDQPQHF.

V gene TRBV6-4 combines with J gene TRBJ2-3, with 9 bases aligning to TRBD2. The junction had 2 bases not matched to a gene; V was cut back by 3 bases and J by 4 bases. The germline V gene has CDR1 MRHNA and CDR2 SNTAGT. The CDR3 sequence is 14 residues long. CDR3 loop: CASSEREGPDTQYF. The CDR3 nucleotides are TGTGCCAGCAGTGAGCGGGAGGGCCCAGATACGCAGTATTTT.

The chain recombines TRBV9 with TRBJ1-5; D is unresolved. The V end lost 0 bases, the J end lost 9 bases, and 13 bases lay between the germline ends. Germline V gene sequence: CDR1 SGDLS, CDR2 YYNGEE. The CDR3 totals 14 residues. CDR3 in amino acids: CASSVATAVGPQHF. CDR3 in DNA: TGTGCCAGCAGCGTAGCTACCGCCGTTGGGCCCCAGCATTTT.

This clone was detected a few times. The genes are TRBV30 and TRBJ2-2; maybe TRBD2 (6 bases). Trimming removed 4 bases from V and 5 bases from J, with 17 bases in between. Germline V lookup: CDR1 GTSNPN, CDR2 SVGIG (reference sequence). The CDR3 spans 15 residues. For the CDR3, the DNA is TGTGCCTGGAAAAAACGGGCCGGGGGAACCGGGGAGCTGTTTTTT. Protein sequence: CAWKKRAGGTGELFF.